Below are 8 T cell receptor beta chains sequenced from a single sample in a study of shared clonotypes between healthy human individuals. Data came from immunoSEQ multiplex PCR; TCRdb stores just in-frame clones and leaves some out. The table includes a few million clones, around 95% detected once. Only CD45RO-negative cells positively selected for CCR7 counted as naive CD8 cells, so terminally differentiated effector memory CD45RA+ cells were excluded. Sequenced sample: naive CD8+ T cells from PBMCs. These receptors were collected from a man aged 18 to 29 in good health. Some clones in this sample may be carry-over from other donors' samples.

The chain combines TRBV28 with TRBJ2-7, with no clear D. The germline V gene has CDR1 MDHEN and CDR2 SYDVKM. CDR3 size: 14 residues. Trimming removed 2 bases at V and 5 bases at J, with 13 bases between. In DNA, the CDR3 is TGTGCCAGCAGTTTACCCCGGCTAGGTAACGAGCAGTACTTC. As protein: CASSLPRLGNEQYF.

About this clone itself: Other nucleotide sequences from this sample produce the same CDR3. The chain joins TRBV28 to TRBJ2-3; TRBD2 agrees at 11 bases. The CDR3 contains 14 residues. Germline assignment: CDR1 MDHEN and CDR2 SYDVKM. The junction had 0 bases not matched to a gene; V was cut back by 6 bases and J by 1 base. CDR3 region: CASRGLAGTDTQYF. DNA of the CDR3: TGTGCCAGCAGGGGACTAGCGGGCACAGATACGCAGTATTTT.

J is TRBJ2-1 and V is TRBV27; D is unclear. CDR1 MNHEY and CDR2 SMNVEV come from the germline V gene (reference sequence). CDR3 length: 14 amino acids. V lost 2 bases and J lost 8, with 13 bases in between. In DNA, the CDR3 is TGTGCCAGCAGTTTAAATGGCCAGATCCATGAGCAGTTCTTC. It specifies CASSLNGQIHEQFF.

The V and J genes are TRBV4-2 and TRBJ2-7, with 9 bases that match TRBD2. CDR1 is LGHNA and CDR2 is YNFKEQ in the germline V gene. The CDR3 has 15 amino acids. After removal of 0 bases from V and 4 bases from J, the junction contained 4 bases not matched to a gene. In DNA, the CDR3 is TGTGCCAGCAGCCAAGATTTCCTAGCGGGATACGAGCAGTACTTC. Amino acids: CASSQDFLAGYEQYF.

In its sample, this clone was seen once. The chain employs TRBV5-8 and TRBJ2-7; tentative D call: TRBD1 (6 bases). In germline, CDR1 is SGHTS, CDR2 YDEGEE. V was cut by 5 bases and J by 2 bases, with 17 bases left in between. The CDR3 runs 15 residues. This chain's CDR3 is CASRPPLTGTYEQYF. CDR3 coding DNA: TGTGCCAGCAGACCACCTCTGACAGGAACCTACGAGCAGTACTTC.

For this clone: Within the sample, other DNA sequences also encode this same CDR3. J is TRBJ2-7 and V is TRBV5-1, with TRBD2 as a possible D gene (5 bases). The CDR3 consists of 13 residues. From germline, CDR1 is SGHRS and CDR2 YFSETQ. V dropped 2 bases and J dropped 4 bases, with 10 bases sitting between them. The CDR3 DNA is TGCGCCAGCAGCTTTGGGTCGGGATACGAGCAGTACTTC. This codes for CASSFGSGYEQYF. The full variable domain, its missing parts supplied by reference TRBV5-1 and TRBJ2-7, is KAGVTQTPRYLIKTRGQQVTLSCSPISGHRSVSWYQQTPGQGLQFLFEYFSETQRNKGNFPGRFSGRQFSNSRSEMNVSTLELGDSALYLCASSFGSGYEQYFGPGTRLTVT.

J is TRBJ1-4 and V is TRBV6-6; D gene unclear. Germline V lookup: CDR1 MNHNY, CDR2 SVGAGI (reference sequence). The V end lost 3 bases, the J end lost 3 bases, and 11 bases lay between the germline ends. The CDR3 loop spans 15 amino acids. The CDR3 loop reads CASSYWAPANEKLFF. CDR3 coding DNA: TGTGCCAGCAGTTATTGGGCCCCGGCTAATGAAAAACTGTTTTTT.

This sequence joins TRBV27 and TRBJ2-5; 7 bases are shared with TRBD2. CDR3 length equals 13 residues. V was clipped by 8 bases and J by 5 bases; unmatched bases: 8. Per the germline V gene, CDR1 is MNHEY and CDR2 is SMNVEV (reference sequence). The CDR3 DNA reads TGTGCCAGCGGACTAGTCGGGTTCGAGACCCAGTACTTC. Protein sequence: CASGLVGFETQYF.